This T cell receptor beta chain was recovered during a study of T cell changes during pregnancy in multiple sclerosis (dated by TCRdb to about 2019). Regarding the study in general: The study looked at changes in the T cell repertoire across pregnancy in women with multiple sclerosis.

As regards this clone: No cognate antigen has been identified for it. One base away there is no much larger clone; base qualities are not given.

Receptor libraries were prepared by the immunoSEQ multiplex PCR assay. This is the immuneACCESS table as TCRdb keeps it, with only in-frame sequences that have V and J called. A part of the clones is gone; compared with another copy, unresolved V genes explain less than half, and the rest is unexplained. This sample lists over 80,000 clones; 90% to 95% were detected once. Under 1.5% of the sample lies in the top ten. From its cysteine to its phenylalanine, the CDR3 spans 13 amino acids. The read is trimmed to its CDR3 DNA, 39 bases read in frame from base 1. The V end loses 4 bases and the J end loses 7 bases, and a stretch of 11 bases separates them. Looking up the germline V gene yields CDR1 MDHEN and CDR2 SYDVKM.

This chain joins TRBV28 to TRBJ2-1; TRBD1 might be the D gene, on 6 matching bases. The TCR comes from a female donor in good health, enrolled as a control in a pregnancy study. The source material was peripheral blood, sampled in the third trimester of pregnancy. The bases read TGTGCCAGCAGTTGGGGGCGCGTGAATGAGCAGTTCTTC. It translates as CASSWGRVNEQFF.